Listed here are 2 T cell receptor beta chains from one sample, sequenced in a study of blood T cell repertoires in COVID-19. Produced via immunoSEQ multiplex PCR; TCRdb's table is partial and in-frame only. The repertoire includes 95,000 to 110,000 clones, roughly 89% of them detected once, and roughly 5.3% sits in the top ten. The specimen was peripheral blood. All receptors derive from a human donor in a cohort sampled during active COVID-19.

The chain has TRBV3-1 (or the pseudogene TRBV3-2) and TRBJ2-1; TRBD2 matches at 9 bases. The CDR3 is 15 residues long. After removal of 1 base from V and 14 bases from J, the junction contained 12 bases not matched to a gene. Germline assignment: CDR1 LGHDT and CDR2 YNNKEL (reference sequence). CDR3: CASSQVGTSPFGEFF. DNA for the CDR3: TGTGCCAGCAGCCAAGTAGGGACTAGCCCTTTTGGAGAGTTCTTC.

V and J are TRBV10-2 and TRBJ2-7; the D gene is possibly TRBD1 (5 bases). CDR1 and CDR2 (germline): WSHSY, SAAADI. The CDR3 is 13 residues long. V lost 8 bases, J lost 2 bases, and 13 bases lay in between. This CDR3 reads CASGTGPTYEQYF. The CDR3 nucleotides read TGCGCCAGCGGTACAGGACCGACCTACGAGCAGTACTTC.